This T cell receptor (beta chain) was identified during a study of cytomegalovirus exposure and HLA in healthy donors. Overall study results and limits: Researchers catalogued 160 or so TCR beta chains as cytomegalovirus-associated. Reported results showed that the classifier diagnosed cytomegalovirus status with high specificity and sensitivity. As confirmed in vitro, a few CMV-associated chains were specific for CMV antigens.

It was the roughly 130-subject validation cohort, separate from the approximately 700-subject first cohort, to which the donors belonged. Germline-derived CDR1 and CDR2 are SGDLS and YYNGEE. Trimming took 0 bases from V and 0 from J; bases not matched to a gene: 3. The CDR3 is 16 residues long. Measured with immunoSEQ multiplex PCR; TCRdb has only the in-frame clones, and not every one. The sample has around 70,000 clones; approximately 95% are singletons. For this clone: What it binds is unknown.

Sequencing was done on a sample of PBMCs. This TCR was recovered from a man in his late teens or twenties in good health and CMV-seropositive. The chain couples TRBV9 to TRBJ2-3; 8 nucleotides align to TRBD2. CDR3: CASSVELAASTDTQYF. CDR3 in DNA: TGTGCCAGCAGCGTAGAACTAGCGGCTAGCACAGATACGCAGTATTTT.